A single sample gave rise to the 21 T cell receptor beta chains below, sequenced in a study of blood T cells in healthy people across ages. A J-beta primer mix and a sample-barcoded 5' primer were used in a second PCR of roughly 7 to 12 cycles. Via MiXCR, TCRdb re-called the 5' RACE reads, giving one row per CDR3 protein. The sample has around 870,000 distinct CDR3 sequences, 29% seen once. The sequenced material came from blood. The receptor set was obtained from a woman of 80 years or more in good health.

This clonotype came up many times. The chain has TRBV6-5 and TRBJ2-1; 14 nucleotides align to TRBD2. CDR1 is MNHEY, CDR2 SVGAGI, per germline. The ends lost 10 bases at V and 0 bases at J; junction bases unmatched: 5. The CDR3 contains 16 residues. The CDR3 here is CATGLAGGSSYNEQFF. DNA of the CDR3: TGTGCCACCGGACTAGCGGGGGGCAGCTCCTACAATGAGCAGTTCTTC.

V and J are TRBV28 and TRBJ2-7; no clear D gene. The CDR3 is made up of 12 amino acids. V was trimmed by 6 bases and J by 6 bases, leaving 12 bases between them. CDR1 is MDHEN, CDR2 SYDVKM, per germline. CDR3 residues: CASSLIRTEQYF. Here the CDR3 DNA reads TGTGCCAGCAGCCTGATAAGGACCGAGCAGTACTTC.

This clonotype was counted at least ten times. J is TRBJ2-1 and V is TRBV30, with D possibly being TRBD2 (7 bases). CDR3 length: 17 residues. Trimming took 2 bases from V and 6 from J, leaving 23 bases between them. Germline V CDR1 and CDR2: GTSNPN, SVGIG (reference sequence). This chain's CDR3 is CAWSPGRRGGLGNEQFF. Here the CDR3 DNA reads TGTGCCTGGAGTCCAGGAAGGAGGGGGGGCCTCGGCAATGAGCAGTTCTTC.

The CDR3 DNA reads TGTGCCTGGGGTACCCTCGGCGTGAACACTGAAGCTTTCTTT. As protein: CAWGTLGVNTEAFF. The chain combines TRBV30 with TRBJ1-1; D call uncertain. Trimming pared 5 bases from V and 0 bases from J, leaving 13 bases between. Per the germline V gene, CDR1 is GTSNPN and CDR2 is SVGIG (reference sequence). The CDR3 loop spans 14 amino acids.

This clonotype showed up just a few times. One end of the junction does not line up with germline, which may come from a read error. This chain uses TRBV20-1 with TRBJ2-7, with D possibly TRBD2 on 7 matching bases. This CDR3 has 18 amino acids. Germline V CDR1 and CDR2: DFQATT, SNEGSKA (reference sequence). The CDR3: CSARGRVAGATIGNEQYF. The CDR3 bases are TGCAGTGCCAGAGGGCGGGTCGCGGGGGCTACGATTGGGAATGAGCAGTACTTC.

The V call is TRBV6-6, the J call TRBJ1-2, with a weak D call TRBD1 (6 bases). The V gene lost 6 bases and the J gene lost 9 bases, with 17 bases spanning the gap. CDR1 and CDR2 (germline): MNHNY, SVGAGI (reference sequence). This CDR3 region has 13 residues. CDR3 coding DNA: TGTGCCAGCAGCCAAGGGGGGGTAGATTGCTACACCTTC. It translates to CASSQGGVDCYTF.

As regards this clonotype: A much larger clone differs by one base, so this may be a read error. This chain uses TRBV5-4 with TRBJ2-1; perhaps TRBD2 as D (5 bases). The CDR3 covers 16 residues. Per the germline V gene, CDR1 is SGHNT and CDR2 is YYREEE (reference sequence). The CDR3 region has the DNA TGTGCCAACAGCCAGGATCCAACTAGGGACTACAATGAGCAGTTCTTC. Translation gives CANSQDPTRDYNEQFF. Using reference TRBV5-4 and TRBJ2-1 for the parts outside the CDR3, the full variable domain is ETGVTQSPTHLIKTRGQQVTLRCSSQSGHNTVSWYQQALGQGPQFIFQYYREEENGRGNFPPRFSGLQFPNYSSELNVNALELDDSALYLCANSQDPTRDYNEQFFGPGTRLTVL.

V usage is TRBV6-6 and J usage is TRBJ2-7; D call uncertain. Trimming removed 6 bases at V and 1 base at J, with 7 bases between. The length of the CDR3 is 12 residues. Germline V gene lookup returns CDR1 MNHNY and CDR2 SVGAGI (reference sequence). The CDR3 DNA is TGTGCCAGCAGACAGCAGTCCTACGAGCAGTACTTC. This codes for CASRQQSYEQYF.

On this clonotype itself: A read error is possible here, since a much larger clone lies one base away. The rearrangement links TRBV9 to TRBJ2-1, with 8 bases that match TRBD2. The end of the DNA aligns better with TRBJ2-7, so the J call may be wrong. The germline gives CDR1 SGDLS, CDR2 YYNGEE. This CDR3 is 15 amino acids long. As DNA, the CDR3 is TGTGCCAGCAGCGCCGGGGGGGCCCAAAGCGGTGAGCAGTACTTC. It is translated as CASSAGGAQSGEQYF.

This clonotype was seen only a few times. This chain joins TRBV3-1 and TRBJ1-2; 11 bases align to TRBD1. With 2 bases clipped from V and 6 bases from J, the junction kept 5 bases outside the gene matches. Looked up from germline, CDR1 is LGHDT and CDR2 is YNNKEL (reference sequence). The CDR3 loop spans 15 amino acids. The CDR3 bases are TGTGCCAGCAGCCAACTGGACAGGGGGCAAAATGGCTACACCTTC. It translates to CASSQLDRGQNGYTF.

The chain combines TRBV10-3 with TRBJ2-2; 14 bases map to TRBD2. The CDR3 loop spans 21 amino acids. Germline assignment: CDR1 ENHRY and CDR2 SYGVKD. V lost 2 bases and J lost 0; bases outside the gene matches: 11. This CDR3 reads CAISEAFPGLAGEPNTGELFF. The CDR3, as DNA: TGTGCCATCAGTGAGGCTTTTCCGGGACTAGCGGGGGAACCGAACACCGGGGAGCTGTTTTTT.

The V gene is TRBV20-1, the J gene TRBJ1-6, with TRBD1 matching over 9 bases. Trimming cost V 0 bases and J 7 bases; bases outside gene matches: 7. This CDR3 has 16 amino acids. Germline CDR1 and CDR2: DFQATT and SNEGSKA (reference sequence). CDR3 region: CSAREQSGTGNSPLHF. The CDR3 bases are TGCAGTGCTAGAGAGCAATCCGGGACAGGGAATTCACCCCTCCACTTT.

This clonotype occurred many times. J is TRBJ1-2 and V is TRBV30; D is uncertain. Trimming pared 3 bases from V and 8 bases from J, leaving 19 bases between. The CDR3 has 14 residues. Germline CDR1 GTSNPN, CDR2 SVGIG (reference sequence). CDR3 nucleotides: TGTGCCTGGAGCCCCGACATCCCTAATCTCGGCTACACCTTC. This sequence encodes CAWSPDIPNLGYTF.

This clonotype appeared a few times. This rearrangement joins TRBV20-1 to TRBJ2-4, with D maybe TRBD2 (9 bases). Germline V gives CDR1 DFQATT, CDR2 SNEGSKA (reference sequence). The CDR3 is 12 residues long. The CDR3 sequence is CSRRGLAGSQYF. As DNA, the CDR3 is TGCAGCCGCAGGGGGCTAGCGGGATCGCAGTACTTC.

With regard to this clonotype: Being one base from a much bigger clone, this may be a read error. This rearrangement joins TRBV5-1 to TRBJ2-1, with 9 positions matching TRBD1. The V gene end was trimmed by 5 bases and the J gene end by 10 bases; junction bases not matched to a gene: 10. The CDR3 runs 14 residues. In germline, CDR1 is SGHRS, CDR2 YFSETQ. CDR3: CASRTGTGLSEQFF. The CDR3 bases are TGCGCCAGCAGAACCGGGACAGGGCTCTCCGAGCAGTTCTTC.

This clonotype was detected many times. V usage is TRBV18 and J usage is TRBJ1-2; D not resolved. Trimming removed 2 bases from V and 0 bases from J, with 13 bases in between. Germline CDR1 reads KGHSH; CDR2 reads LQKENI. This CDR3 has 16 amino acids. The CDR3 sequence: CASSPSVGIANYGYTF. Here the CDR3 DNA reads TGTGCCAGCTCACCATCCGTAGGGATCGCTAACTATGGCTACACCTTC.

This clonotype was counted many times. The J gene is TRBJ2-7, the V gene TRBV4-1; the D gene could be TRBD1 or TRBD2 (5 bases each). The CDR3 has 15 amino acids. Trimming cost V 3 bases and J 2 bases, with 14 bases left between them. Germline V gene sequence: CDR1 MGHRA, CDR2 YSYEKL. The CDR3 loop is CASSHVGDRPYEQYF. CDR3 sequence (DNA): TGCGCCAGCAGCCATGTGGGGGACCGTCCCTACGAGCAGTACTTC.

Ten or more counts support this clonotype. This chain links TRBV6-6 with TRBJ2-1, with D perhaps TRBD1 or TRBD2 (6 bases each). The germline V gene has CDR1 MNHNY and CDR2 SVGAGI (reference sequence). Trimming removed 3 bases from V and 5 bases from J, with 11 bases in between. CDR3 length equals 14 residues. CDR3: CASSYGGGNNEQFF. In DNA, the CDR3 is TGTGCCAGCAGTTATGGAGGGGGAAACAATGAGCAGTTCTTC.

The V call is TRBV3-1, the J call TRBJ1-2, with 7 bases matching TRBD1. Looked up from germline, CDR1 is LGHDT and CDR2 is YNNKEL (reference sequence). The J segment lost 4 bases and the V segment lost 4 bases, leaving 6 bases of the junction unmatched. This CDR3 has 14 residues. CDR3 sequence (DNA): TGTGCCAGCAGCCGACAGGGTGAAAGCTATGGCTACACCTTC. This translates into CASSRQGESYGYTF. Filled out from reference TRBV3-1 and TRBJ1-2, the complete variable domain reads DTAVSQTPKYLVTQMGNDKSIKCEQNLGHDTMYWYKQDSKKFLKIMFSYNNKELIINETVPNRFSPKSPDKAHLNLHINSLELGDSAVYFCASSRQGESYGYTFGSGTRLTVV.

The chain carries TRBV5-1 and TRBJ2-5; 7 bases match TRBD1. V trimming: 3 bases; J trimming: 0 bases; junction bases outside the gene matches: 2. CDR1 is SGHRS, CDR2 YFSETQ, per germline. CDR3 length: 14 residues. CDR3 loop: CASSSTGYQETQYF. The CDR3, as DNA: TGCGCCAGCAGCTCGACAGGGTACCAAGAGACCCAGTACTTC.

There are many counts of this clonotype. The chain couples TRBV12-3 or TRBV12-4 to TRBJ1-5; 7 bases are a match to TRBD1. With V trimmed by 2 bases and J by 7 bases, 8 bases remained unmatched. The CDR3 is 15 residues long. For the CDR3, the DNA is TGTGCCAGCAGTTTAATGACAGGGCAGGGGCAGCCCCAGCATTTT. Its translation is CASSLMTGQGQPQHF.